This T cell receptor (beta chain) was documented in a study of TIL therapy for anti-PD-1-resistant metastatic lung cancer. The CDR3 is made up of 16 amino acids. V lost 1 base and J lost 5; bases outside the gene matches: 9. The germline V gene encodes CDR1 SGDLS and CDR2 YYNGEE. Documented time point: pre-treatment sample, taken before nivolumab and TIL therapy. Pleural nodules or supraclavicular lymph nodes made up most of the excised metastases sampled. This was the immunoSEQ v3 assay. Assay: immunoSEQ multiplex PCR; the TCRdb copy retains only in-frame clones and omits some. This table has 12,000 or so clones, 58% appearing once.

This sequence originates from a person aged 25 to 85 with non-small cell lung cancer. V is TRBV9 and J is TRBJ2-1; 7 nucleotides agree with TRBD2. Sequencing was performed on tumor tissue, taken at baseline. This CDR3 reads CASSVQGAGVNNEQFF. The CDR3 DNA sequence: TGTGCCAGCAGCGTACAGGGTGCGGGAGTTAACAATGAGCAGTTCTTC.